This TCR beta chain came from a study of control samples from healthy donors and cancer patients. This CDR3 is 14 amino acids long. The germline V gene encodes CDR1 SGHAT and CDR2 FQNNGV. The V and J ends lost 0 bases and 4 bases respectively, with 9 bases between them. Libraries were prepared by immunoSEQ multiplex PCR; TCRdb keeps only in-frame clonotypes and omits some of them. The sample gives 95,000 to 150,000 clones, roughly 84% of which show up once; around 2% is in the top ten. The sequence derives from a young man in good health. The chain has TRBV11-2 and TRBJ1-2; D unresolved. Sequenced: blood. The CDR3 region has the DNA TGTGCCAGCAGCTTAGAGGGCAGAAGCTATGGCTACACCTTC. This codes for CASSLEGRSYGYTF. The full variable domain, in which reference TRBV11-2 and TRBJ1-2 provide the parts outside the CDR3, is EAGVAQSPRYKIIEKRQSVAFWCNPISGHATLYWYQQILGQGPKLLIQFQNNGVVDDSQLPKDRFSAERLKGVDSTLKIQPAKLEDSAVYLCASSLEGRSYGYTFGSGTRLTVV.